This T cell receptor beta chain comes out of a study of graft-versus-host responses after intestinal transplantation. Remarks on this clone: Its target is not known.

This CDR3 is built from 13 residues. Repertoires were generated with immunoSEQ multiplex PCR, while TCRdb's copy carries only in-frame clones and drops some. The data hold fewer than 110,000 clones, with approximately 88% observed a single time. The chain recombines TRBV21-1 with TRBJ2-3. TRBV21-1 is a pseudogene locus. Sequences were derived from unstimulated CD4+ T cells sorted from spleen or lymph node cells, sampled before transplant. The TCR originated in a human donor who was the organ donor for an intestinal transplant. For the CDR3, the DNA is TGTGCCAGCAGCAAAGGCAGCACAGATACGCAGTATTTT. Translation gives CASSKGSTDTQYF.